These 21 T cell receptor beta chains came from one sample sequenced in a study of regulatory T cells in long-lasting Graves disease. Time point meaning: newly diagnosed GD, antithyroid drugs for less than 3 months. Researchers made the TCR library from RNA that was extracted from PBMCs. Through Arm-PCR of CDR3 regions and iRepertoire HTBI primers, TCR beta libraries were built. In TCRdb, the multiplex PCR reads were re-called with MiXCR into one record per CDR3 protein. In the table there are 380,000 or so distinct CDR3 sequences, roughly 15% of which are singletons. This sample was shared with a second study, whose subject was T cells in Graves' hyperthyroidism and ophthalmopathy.

This material consisted of peripheral blood mononuclear cells (PBMCs), taken at new diagnosis, from a patient treated with antithyroid drugs. These receptors were obtained from a woman between 18 and 29 years old with Graves disease.

At least ten counts were recorded for this clonotype. The V gene is TRBV5-1, the J gene TRBJ2-7; D is perhaps TRBD2 (5 bases). V was clipped by 4 bases and J by 5 bases, with 13 bases between them. This CDR3 comprises 13 residues. Germline CDR1 and CDR2: SGHRS and YFSETQ. The CDR3 sequence is CASSPRIGDEQYF. CDR3 nucleotide sequence: TGCGCCAGCAGCCCCAGAATCGGGGACGAGCAGTACTTC.

This clonotype was counted many times. This rearrangement joins TRBV18 to TRBJ2-1, with D perhaps matching TRBD1 or TRBD2 (5 bases each). Between the trimmed V and J ends, which lost 3 bases and 3 bases, there was a span of 6 bases. There are 13 residues in the CDR3. The germline gives CDR1 KGHSH, CDR2 LQKENI. The CDR3 sequence is CASSPRGYNEQFF. For the CDR3, the DNA is TGTGCCAGCTCACCGAGGGGCTACAATGAGCAGTTCTTC.

About this clonotype: A far more abundant clone sits one base away, making this likely a read error. CDR3 protein: CASGEIPGRMNTEAFF. Here the CDR3 DNA reads TGTGCCAGCGGTGAAATCCCAGGGAGGATGAACACTGAAGCTTTCTTT. The chain combines TRBV6-2 or TRBV6-3 with TRBJ1-1, with TRBD1 as a possible D gene (5 bases). V lost 8 bases and J 0 bases, leaving 19 bases between the germline ends. The germline V gene encodes CDR1 MNHEY and CDR2 SVGEGT. CDR3 length: 16 residues.

Comment on this clonotype: Only one base separates this from a far larger clonotype, so it likely reflects a read error. The V and J genes are TRBV7-9 and TRBJ2-7; 12 bases align to TRBD2. In germline, CDR1 is SEHNR, CDR2 FQNEAQ (reference sequence). This CDR3 region has 17 residues. The CDR3 loop reads CTSSSLSGTSGSYEQYF. Here the CDR3 DNA reads TGTACCAGCAGCTCCCTTTCCGGGACTAGCGGGTCCTACGAGCAGTACTTC.

This clonotype came up many times. The V gene is TRBV11-2, the J gene TRBJ2-5; 10 positions agree with TRBD2. The CDR3 is 16 amino acids. Germline assignment: CDR1 SGHAT and CDR2 FQNNGV. V was clipped by 5 bases and J by 4 bases; unmatched bases: 10. The CDR3 nucleotides are TGTGCCAGCAGCACCCTCCCGTCTAGCGGGAGAGAGACCCAGTACTTC. This codes for CASSTLPSSGRETQYF.

This clonotype was found many times. This sequence joins TRBV30 and TRBJ1-6, with D perhaps TRBD1 (5 bases). This CDR3 region has 15 residues. The V end was cut by 0 bases, the J end by 3 bases, with 9 bases between. The germline V gene encodes CDR1 GTSNPN and CDR2 SVGIG (reference sequence). Here the CDR3 DNA reads TGTGCCTGGAGTGTTCGGGGGGGCTATAATTCACCCCTCCACTTT. Its translation: CAWSVRGGYNSPLHF.

This clonotype was found a few times. The chain joins TRBV7-9 to TRBJ1-5; the D is unclear. The CDR3 consists of 13 residues. V lost 5 bases to trimming and J lost 12 bases, with 17 bases between them. CDR1 and CDR2 from the germline V gene are SEHNR and FQNEAQ (reference sequence). CDR3 nucleotides: TGTGCCAGCAGCCAGGATGAAGAGAGGCTCCAGCATTTT. This codes for CASSQDEERLQHF.

This clonotype was seen repeatedly, ten times or more. The gene calls are TRBV11-2 and TRBJ2-4; no definite D call. This CDR3 is 14 amino acids long. The germline V and J ends were trimmed by 5 bases and 0 bases, with 8 bases remaining between them. CDR1 and CDR2 (germline): SGHAT, FQNNGV. CDR3 sequence: CASSTRVAKNIQYF. CDR3 bases: TGTGCCAGCAGCACCCGAGTAGCCAAAAACATTCAGTACTTC.

The CDR3 DNA follows: TGTGCCAGCACCGGACAGGGGAAAGTGGAGACCCAGTACTTC. This codes for CASTGQGKVETQYF. The gene calls are TRBV25-1 and TRBJ2-5, with 9 bases matching TRBD1. The CDR3 consists of 14 residues. The ends lost 7 bases at V and 5 bases at J; junction bases unmatched: 8. Germline CDR1 MGHDK, CDR2 SYGVNS.

The chain links TRBV6-2 or TRBV6-3 to TRBJ2-3; 7 bases fit TRBD2. CDR1 is MNHEY and CDR2 is SVGEGT in the germline V gene. This CDR3 region has 16 residues. The J segment lost 4 bases and the V segment lost 6 bases, leaving 13 bases of the junction unmatched. The chain's CDR3 is CASSSGVTGGPDTQYF. As DNA, the CDR3 is TGTGCCAGCAGCAGCGGGGTCACGGGTGGCCCAGATACGCAGTATTTT.

This clonotype has at least ten counts. V is TRBV3-1 and J is TRBJ2-7, with a tentative D call TRBD1 (5 bases). Germline CDR1 LGHDT, CDR2 YNNKEL (reference sequence). CDR3 length: 15 amino acids. V lost 0 bases, J lost 4 bases, and 13 bases lay in between. DNA for the CDR3: TGTGCCAGCAGCCAAGATAACGGCAGGGTGTACGAGCAGTACTTC. Translation gives CASSQDNGRVYEQYF.

This clonotype was recorded at least ten times. This rearrangement joins TRBV20-1 to TRBJ2-3; 8 bases agree with TRBD2. The CDR3 consists of 15 residues. Germline V gene lookup returns CDR1 DFQATT and CDR2 SNEGSKA (reference sequence). Trimming took 3 bases from V and 4 from J; bases not matched to a gene: 9. CDR3 protein: CSASKERETADTQYF. For the CDR3, the DNA is TGCAGTGCTAGTAAGGAGCGGGAGACGGCAGATACGCAGTATTTT.

The chain has TRBV9 and TRBJ1-4, with D perhaps matching TRBD1 (5 bases). This CDR3 contains 15 residues. Trimming removed 2 bases from V and 7 bases from J, with 15 bases in between. Germline lookup yields CDR1 SGDLS and CDR2 YYNGEE. The CDR3 sequence is CASSVSRGRGEKLFF. The CDR3 DNA reads as TGTGCCAGCAGCGTTTCAAGGGGACGGGGTGAAAAACTGTTTTTT.

This clonotype has ten or more counts. The chain links TRBV6-5 to TRBJ2-4; 16 nucleotides line up with TRBD2. The CDR3 totals 17 residues. After removal of 0 bases from V and 4 bases from J, the junction contained 0 bases not matched to a gene. Germline V gene data show CDR1 as MNHEY and CDR2 as SVGAGI. The CDR3 DNA sequence: TGTGCCAGCAGTTACTCGGGACTAGCGGGAGGGAAAAACATTCAGTACTTC. Protein sequence: CASSYSGLAGGKNIQYF.

This clonotype was detected ten times or more. The junction and the germline gene differ at one end; a read error may be behind it. V usage is TRBV5-1 and J usage is TRBJ2-3, with TRBD1 matching over 8 bases. This CDR3 region has 13 residues. CDR1 is SGHRS and CDR2 is YFSETQ in the germline V gene. Here the CDR3 DNA reads TGCGCCAGCAGCCTTGAAGCCGGGACAGGAGGGATTTTT. It specifies CASSLEAGTGGIF.

This clonotype occurred a few times. The chain couples TRBV5-1 to TRBJ1-4, with D possibly matching TRBD1 (6 bases). CDR1 SGHRS and CDR2 YFSETQ come from the germline V gene. The length of the CDR3 is 13 residues. Trimming removed 4 bases from V and 5 bases from J, with 9 bases in between. This CDR3 is CASSIGQNEKLFF. In DNA, the CDR3 is TGCGCCAGCAGCATCGGACAGAATGAAAAACTGTTTTTT.

This clonotype was seen repeatedly, ten times or more. The chain's CDR3 is CASGTSGRADTQYF. CDR3 DNA sequence: TGTGCCAGCGGGACTAGCGGGAGGGCAGATACGCAGTATTTT. V and J are TRBV2 and TRBJ2-3; 16 bases align to TRBD2. Germline CDR1 reads SNHLY; CDR2 reads FYNNEI. J lost 4 bases, V lost 8 bases, and 0 bases had no gene match. The CDR3 contains 14 residues.

This chain links TRBV18 with TRBJ1-5; a weak D match, TRBD1 (5 bases). Deletions cut 2 bases from V and 0 bases from J, with 11 bases between. Germline V gene sequence: CDR1 KGHSH, CDR2 LQKENI. This CDR3 has 16 amino acids. The CDR3 loop is CASSPMGLYSNQPQHF. The CDR3 coding sequence is TGTGCCAGCTCACCAATGGGGCTTTATAGCAATCAGCCCCAGCATTTT. The variable domain in full, with the rest retrieved from reference TRBV18 and TRBJ1-5, is NAGVMQNPRHLVRRRGQEARLRCSPMKGHSHVYWYRQLPEEGLKFMVYLQKENIIDESGMPKERFSAEFPKEGPSILRIQQVVRGDSAAYFCASSPMGLYSNQPQHFGDGTRLSIL.

The CDR3 coding sequence is TGCAGCGTTGAAGAAAGGGGGCGAAGGACTGAAGCTTTCTTT. Its protein product is CSVEERGRRTEAFF. This sequence joins TRBV29-1 and TRBJ1-1; 7 positions match TRBD1. V lost 0 bases, J lost 5 bases, and 6 bases stayed unmatched. This CDR3 comprises 14 residues. Germline-derived CDR1 and CDR2 are SQVTM and ANQGSEA.

This clonotype occurred many times. J is TRBJ2-1 and V is TRBV5-1; D may be TRBD1 (6 bases). Germline V CDR1 and CDR2: SGHRS, YFSETQ. The CDR3 sequence is 13 residues long. V was pared by 4 bases and J by 3 bases, with 8 bases between. The CDR3 DNA is TGCGCCAGCAGCCGGGACAACTACAATGAGCAGTTCTTC. Translated: CASSRDNYNEQFF.

V and J are TRBV27 and TRBJ1-2; D is possibly TRBD1 (5 bases). Germline CDR1 MNHEY, CDR2 SMNVEV (reference sequence). The CDR3 consists of 13 residues. The V gene lost 0 bases and the J gene lost 7 bases, with 9 bases spanning the gap. The CDR3 region has the DNA TGTGCCAGCAGTTTATCGGAGGGGACTGGCTACACCTTC. This sequence encodes CASSLSEGTGYTF.